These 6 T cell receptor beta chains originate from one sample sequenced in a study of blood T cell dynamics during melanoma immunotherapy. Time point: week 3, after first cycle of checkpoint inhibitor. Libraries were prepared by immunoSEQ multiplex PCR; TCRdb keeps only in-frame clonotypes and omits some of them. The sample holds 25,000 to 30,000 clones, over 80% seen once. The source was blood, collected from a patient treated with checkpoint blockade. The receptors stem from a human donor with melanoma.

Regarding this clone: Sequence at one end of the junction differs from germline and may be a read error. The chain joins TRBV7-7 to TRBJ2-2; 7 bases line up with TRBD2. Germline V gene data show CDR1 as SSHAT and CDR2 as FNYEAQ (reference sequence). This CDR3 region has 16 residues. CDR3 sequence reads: CASSLNSGPNTGELFF. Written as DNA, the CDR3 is TGTGCTAGCAGCTTAAATAGCGGGCCCAACACCGGGGAGCTGTTTTTT.

In nucleotides, the CDR3 is TGTGCCAGCAGCTCTTCCGGGACAGGGAACTACGAGCAGTACTTC. Protein product: CASSSSGTGNYEQYF. This chain uses TRBV7-9 with TRBJ2-7; 9 bases map to TRBD1. There are 15 residues in the CDR3. Germline CDR1 and CDR2: SEHNR and FQNEAQ (reference sequence). V lost 4 bases, J lost 3 bases, and 7 bases stayed unmatched.

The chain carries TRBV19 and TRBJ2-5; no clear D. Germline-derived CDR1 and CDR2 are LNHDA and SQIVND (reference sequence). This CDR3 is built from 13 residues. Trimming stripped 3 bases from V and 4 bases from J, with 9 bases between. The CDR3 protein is CASSIRPAETQYF. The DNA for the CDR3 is TGTGCCAGTAGTATCCGCCCAGCAGAGACCCAGTACTTC. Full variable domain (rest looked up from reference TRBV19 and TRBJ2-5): DGGITQSPKYLFRKEGQNVTLSCEQNLNHDAMYWYRQDPGQGLRLIYYSQIVNDFQKGDIAEGYSVSREKKESFPLTVTSAQKNPTAFYLCASSIRPAETQYFGPGTRLLVL.

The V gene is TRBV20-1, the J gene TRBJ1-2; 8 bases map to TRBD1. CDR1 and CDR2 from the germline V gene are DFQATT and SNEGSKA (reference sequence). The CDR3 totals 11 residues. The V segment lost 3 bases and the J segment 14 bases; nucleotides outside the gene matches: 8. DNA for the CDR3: TGCAGTGCTAGCGGGACAGGTTTATTTACCTTC. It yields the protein CSASGTGLFTF.

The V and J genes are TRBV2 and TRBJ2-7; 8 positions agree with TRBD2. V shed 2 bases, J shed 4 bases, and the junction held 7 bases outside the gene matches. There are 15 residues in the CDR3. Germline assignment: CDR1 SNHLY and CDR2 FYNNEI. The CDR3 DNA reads TGTGCCAGCAGTGAACGGGAGGGAAGGAGTTACGAGCAGTACTTC. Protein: CASSEREGRSYEQYF.

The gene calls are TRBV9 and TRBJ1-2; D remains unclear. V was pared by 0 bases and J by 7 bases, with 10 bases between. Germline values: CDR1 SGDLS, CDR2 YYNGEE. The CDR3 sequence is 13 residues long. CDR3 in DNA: TGTGCCAGCAGCGTAGAGGGTGGGTTTGGCTACACCTTC. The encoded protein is CASSVEGGFGYTF. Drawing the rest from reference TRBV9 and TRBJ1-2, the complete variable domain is DSGVTQTPKHLITATGQRVTLRCSPRSGDLSVYWYQQSLDQGLQFLIQYYNGEERAKGNILERFSAQQFPDLHSELNLSSLELGDSALYFCASSVEGGFGYTFGSGTRLTVV.